This T cell receptor beta chain was profiled in a study of T cell changes during pregnancy in multiple sclerosis. TCRdb's copy holds only in-frame clones and misses some; the assay was immunoSEQ multiplex PCR. The table lists some 60,000 clones, about 93% of them singletons, with around 2.8% in the top ten. Trimming pared 5 bases from V and 4 bases from J, leaving 17 bases between. Germline CDR1 reads LNHDA; CDR2 reads SQIVND (reference sequence). The CDR3 contains 15 residues. The starting material was peripheral blood, obtained in the third trimester of pregnancy. The TCR sequence derives from a female donor in good health, enrolled as a control in a pregnancy study. V is TRBV19 and J is TRBJ1-1, with D maybe TRBD1 (6 bases). DNA for the CDR3: TGTGCCAGTAGTGTGGCGGGGGGCGGGGGCACTGAAGCTTTCTTT. The encoded protein is CASSVAGGGGTEAFF.